This T cell receptor (beta chain) was identified during a study of regulatory T cells in long-lasting Graves disease. General observations from the study: Persistent Graves' patients possessed reduced TCR diversity relative to recently diagnosed ones.

The sample's time point: persistent/refractory GD, antithyroid drugs over 5 years with positive TRAb. The TCR library was made from RNA extracted from PBMCs. The collection involved drawing around 10 milliliters of peripheral blood into EDTA tubes. J lost 0 bases, V lost 4 bases, and 12 bases had no gene match. Per the germline V gene, CDR1 is MDHEN and CDR2 is SYDVKM. The CDR3 is 18 residues long. HTBI primers from iRepertoire and Arm-PCR of CDR3 regions yielded the TCR beta libraries. Original processing methods: Samples revealed 50 to 75 TRBV and approximately 15 TRBJ segments. One entry per CDR3 protein, called by TCRdb with MiXCR from the multiplex PCR reads. V and J calls and clone size were set by TCRdb, not the authors. The data contain around 500,000 distinct CDR3 sequences, 20% of them singletons. This clonotype was found many times. The antigen is unknown.

This receptor was identified in a female donor with Graves disease. Material: peripheral blood mononuclear cells (PBMCs), obtained when the disease was refractory, from a patient treated with antithyroid drugs. The V call is TRBV28, the J call TRBJ1-5; 7 positions match TRBD1. This CDR3 reads CASSSLDREWSSNQPQHF. The CDR3 DNA is TGTGCCAGCAGTTCTTTAGACAGGGAGTGGAGTAGCAATCAGCCCCAGCATTTT.